The 14 T cell receptor beta chains below all came from one sample that was sequenced in a study of T-cell reconstitution after alpha-beta-depleted transplantation in children. Unique molecular identifiers were incorporated when the TCRbeta library was constructed. TCRdb re-analysed the PCR reads in MiXCR, keeping a single row per CDR3 protein. The sample yields more than 450,000 distinct CDR3 sequences, about 18% seen once. The sequenced sample was PBMCs from the stem cell graft donor, obtained from the stem cell graft. Source of these receptors: a human donor who donated a stem cell graft to a child with acute lymphoblastic leukemia.

The V gene is TRBV5-5, the J gene TRBJ1-3; D gene ambiguous. CDR3 size: 15 residues. Between the trimmed V and J ends, which lost 1 base and 0 bases, there was a span of 8 bases. Germline lookup yields CDR1 SGHKS and CDR2 YYEKEE (reference sequence). The CDR3: CASSLQVFSGNTIYF. The CDR3 DNA is TGTGCCAGCAGCTTGCAGGTCTTCTCTGGAAACACCATATATTTT. The whole variable domain, remainder taken from reference TRBV5-5 and TRBJ1-3, is DAGVTQSPTHLIKTRGQQVTLRCSPISGHKSVSWYQQVLGQGPQFIFQYYEKEERGRGNFPDRFSARQFPNYSSELNVNALLLGDSALYLCASSLQVFSGNTIYFGEGSWLTVV.

The V call is TRBV15, the J call TRBJ2-4; TRBD1 aligns across 8 bases. After removal of 2 bases from V and 4 bases from J, the junction contained 10 bases not matched to a gene. Germline V gene data show CDR1 as LNHNV and CDR2 as YYDKDF (reference sequence). CDR3 length: 17 amino acids. The CDR3: CATSRLPDRDRKNIQYF. CDR3 DNA: TGTGCCACCAGCAGATTACCGGACAGGGATCGGAAAAACATTCAGTACTTC.

The V call is TRBV5-1, the J call TRBJ1-2; maybe TRBD1 (5 bases). CDR3 length: 16 residues. From germline, CDR1 is SGHRS and CDR2 YFSETQ. V was pared by 4 bases and J by 8 bases, with 24 bases between. CDR3 sequence reads: CASSLSGTAFVSGYTF. In DNA, the CDR3 is TGCGCCAGCAGCCTTTCCGGGACCGCCTTTGTTTCGGGCTACACCTTC.

This chain connects TRBV15 to TRBJ1-5; possibly TRBD1 for D (5 bases). V dropped 3 bases and J dropped 4 bases, with 13 bases sitting between them. The CDR3 spans 15 residues. The V gene's germline CDR1 is LNHNV and CDR2 YYDKDF (reference sequence). Here the CDR3 reads CATSRVEGANQPQHF. The CDR3 nucleotides read TGTGCCACCAGCAGGGTTGAAGGGGCTAATCAGCCCCAGCATTTT.

This clonotype came up many times. V and J are TRBV20-1 and TRBJ2-1, with D possibly being TRBD2 (5 bases). CDR3 size: 13 residues. V was cut by 6 bases and J by 9 bases, with 18 bases left in between. Germline CDR1 DFQATT, CDR2 SNEGSKA (reference sequence). The CDR3 reads CSARRGGYGEQFF. The CDR3 DNA is TGCAGTGCGCGACGAGGCGGGTACGGTGAGCAGTTCTTC.

V is TRBV20-1 and J is TRBJ2-1; D perhaps matches TRBD2 (5 bases). CDR1 DFQATT and CDR2 SNEGSKA come from the germline V gene (reference sequence). Trimming stripped 7 bases from V and 0 bases from J, with 16 bases between. This CDR3 comprises 15 residues. CDR3 sequence: CSVLGNGSSYNEQFF. For the CDR3, the DNA is TGCAGTGTACTGGGAAATGGGAGCTCCTACAATGAGCAGTTCTTC.

This chain uses TRBV5-1 with TRBJ1-5; D remains ambiguous. V was cut by 4 bases and J by 2 bases, with 10 bases left in between. The germline V gene has CDR1 SGHRS and CDR2 YFSETQ. The CDR3 spans 14 residues. The CDR3 protein is CASSRVGGNQPQHF. CDR3 DNA: TGCGCCAGCAGCAGGGTAGGAGGCAATCAGCCCCAGCATTTT.

The rearrangement joins TRBV20-1 to TRBJ1-1; D is possibly TRBD1 (5 bases). Germline CDR1 DFQATT, CDR2 SNEGSKA (reference sequence). Trimming removed 1 base from V and 5 bases from J, with 8 bases in between. There are 12 residues in the CDR3. CDR3 nucleotides: TGCAGTGCTAGAGGGGAGGGGACTGAAGCTTTCTTT. The encoded protein is CSARGEGTEAFF.

This clonotype was seen a handful of times. This chain connects TRBV7-9 to TRBJ2-7, with D possibly being TRBD2 (5 bases). V shed 10 bases and J shed 4 bases, with 14 bases lying between them. The germline V gene has CDR1 SEHNR and CDR2 FQNEAQ (reference sequence). The CDR3 length is 12 residues. In DNA form, the CDR3 reads TGTGCCACCCTGGCGAGAGGGTACGAGCAGTACTTC. Translating gives CATLARGYEQYF. The whole variable domain, remainder taken from reference TRBV7-9 and TRBJ2-7, is DTGVSQNPRHKITKRGQNVTFRCDPISEHNRLYWYRQTLGQGPEFLTYFQNEAQLEKSRLLSDRFSAERPKGSFSTLEIQRTEQGDSAMYLCATLARGYEQYFGPGTRLTVT.

The rearrangement uses TRBV29-1 and TRBJ1-2; possibly TRBD1 for D (6 bases). V was clipped by 6 bases and J by 1 base, with 12 bases between them. CDR3 length: 13 amino acids. The germline gives CDR1 SQVTM, CDR2 ANQGSEA. As DNA, the CDR3 is TGCAGCGTCTTACAGGACAGTAACTATGGCTACACCTTC. Amino acid sequence: CSVLQDSNYGYTF.

This clonotype came up a few times. V is TRBV12-3 or TRBV12-4 and J is TRBJ2-1; D remains ambiguous. The ends were cut back, 6 bases at V and 6 bases at J, with 18 bases in the middle. This CDR3 contains 15 residues. The CDR3, as DNA: TGTGCCAGCAGAGAAGAAGCCCCTATGCCCAATGAGCAGTTCTTC. Translating gives CASREEAPMPNEQFF.

The rearrangement links TRBV2 to TRBJ2-4; possibly TRBD2 for D (5 bases). The V and J ends lost 3 bases and 2 bases respectively, with 11 bases between them. Germline lookup yields CDR1 SNHLY and CDR2 FYNNEI. The CDR3 has 15 residues. CDR3 amino acids: CASSDEGVTKNIQYF. The CDR3 DNA follows: TGTGCCAGCAGTGATGAGGGAGTCACCAAAAACATTCAGTACTTC.

The CDR3 DNA follows: TGTGCCAGCAGCTCCCAGGGGGCTAGCGGGAGAAACGAGCAGTACTTC. Amino acids: CASSSQGASGRNEQYF. This chain connects TRBV7-3 to TRBJ2-7, with 10 positions matching TRBD2. After removal of 4 bases from V and 5 bases from J, the junction contained 11 bases not matched to a gene. The CDR3 is 16 residues long. The germline V gene has CDR1 SGHTA and CDR2 FQGTGA. Complete variable domain (other parts from reference TRBV7-3 and TRBJ2-7): GAGVSQTPSNKVTEKGKYVELRCDPISGHTALYWYRQSLGQGPEFLIYFQGTGAADDSGLPNDRFFAVRPEGSVSTLKIQRTERGDSAVYLCASSSQGASGRNEQYFGPGTRLTVT.

There are many counts of this clonotype. The chain is built from TRBV29-1 and TRBJ2-7; D call uncertain. The V gene's germline CDR1 is SQVTM and CDR2 ANQGSEA. V lost 2 bases and J 3 bases, leaving 5 bases between the germline ends. The CDR3 is 11 residues long. The CDR3 DNA is TGCAGCGTTGAACAGAGCTACGAGCAGTACTTC. Translated, it gives CSVEQSYEQYF.